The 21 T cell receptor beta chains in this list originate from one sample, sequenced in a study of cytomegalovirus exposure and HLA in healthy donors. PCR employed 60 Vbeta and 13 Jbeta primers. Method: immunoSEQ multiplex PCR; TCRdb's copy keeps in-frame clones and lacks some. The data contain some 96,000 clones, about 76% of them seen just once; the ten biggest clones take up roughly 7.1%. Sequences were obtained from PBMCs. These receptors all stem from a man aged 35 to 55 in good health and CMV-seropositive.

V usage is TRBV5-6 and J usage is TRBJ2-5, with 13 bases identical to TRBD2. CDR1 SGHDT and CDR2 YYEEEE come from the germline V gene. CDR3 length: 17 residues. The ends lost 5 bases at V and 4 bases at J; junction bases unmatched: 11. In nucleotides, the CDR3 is TGTGCCAGCAGTACTAGCGGGGGGGCCGTAGGCTCAGAGACCCAGTACTTC. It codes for CASSTSGGAVGSETQYF.

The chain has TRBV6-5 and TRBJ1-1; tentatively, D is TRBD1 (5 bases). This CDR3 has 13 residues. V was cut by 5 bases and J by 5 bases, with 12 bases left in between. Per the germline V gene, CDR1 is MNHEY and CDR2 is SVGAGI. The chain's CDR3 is CASSRTPVTEAFF. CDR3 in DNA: TGTGCCAGCAGTCGGACACCCGTTACTGAAGCTTTCTTT.

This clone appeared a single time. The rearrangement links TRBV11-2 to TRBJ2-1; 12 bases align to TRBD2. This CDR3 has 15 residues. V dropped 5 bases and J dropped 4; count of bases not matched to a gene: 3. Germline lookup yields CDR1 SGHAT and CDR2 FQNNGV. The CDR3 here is CASSLGLAGYNEQFF. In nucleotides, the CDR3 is TGTGCCAGCAGCCTCGGACTAGCGGGATACAATGAGCAGTTCTTC.

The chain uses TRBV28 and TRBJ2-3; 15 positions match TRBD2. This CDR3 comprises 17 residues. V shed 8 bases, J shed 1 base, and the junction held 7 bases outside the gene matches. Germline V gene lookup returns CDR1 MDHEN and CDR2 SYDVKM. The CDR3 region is CASGGLAGGGGTDTQYF. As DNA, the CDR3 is TGTGCCAGCGGGGGACTAGCGGGAGGAGGGGGCACAGATACGCAGTATTTT.

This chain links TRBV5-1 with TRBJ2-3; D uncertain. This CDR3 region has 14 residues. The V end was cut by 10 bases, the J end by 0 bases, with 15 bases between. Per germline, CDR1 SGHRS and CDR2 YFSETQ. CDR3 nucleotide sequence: TGCGCCTCCTCACCGGCGGTGAGCACAGATACGCAGTATTTT. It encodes CASSPAVSTDTQYF.

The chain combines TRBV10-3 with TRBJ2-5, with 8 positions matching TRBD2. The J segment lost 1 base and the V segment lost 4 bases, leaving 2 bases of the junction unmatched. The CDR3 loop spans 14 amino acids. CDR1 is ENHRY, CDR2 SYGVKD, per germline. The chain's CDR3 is CAISALAGQETQYF. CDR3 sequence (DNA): TGTGCCATCAGTGCCCTAGCGGGCCAAGAGACCCAGTACTTC.

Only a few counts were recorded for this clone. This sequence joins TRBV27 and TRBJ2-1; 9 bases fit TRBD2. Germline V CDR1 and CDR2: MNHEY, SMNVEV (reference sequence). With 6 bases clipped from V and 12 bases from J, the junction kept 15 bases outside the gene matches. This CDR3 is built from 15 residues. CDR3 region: CASSLAGRFNQGQFF. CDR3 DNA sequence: TGTGCCAGCAGCCTAGCGGGGCGCTTTAATCAAGGGCAGTTCTTC.

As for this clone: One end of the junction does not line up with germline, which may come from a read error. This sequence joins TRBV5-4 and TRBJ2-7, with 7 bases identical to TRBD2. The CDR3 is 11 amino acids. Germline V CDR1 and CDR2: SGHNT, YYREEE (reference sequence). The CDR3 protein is CASSLGRESHF. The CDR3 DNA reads TGTGCCAGCAGCTTGGGGCGGGAGAGTCACTTC.

The CDR3 is CATKPPDRDYEQYF. The CDR3 region has the DNA TGTGCCACCAAACCTCCGGACAGGGACTACGAGCAGTACTTC. The V gene is TRBV7-9, the J gene TRBJ2-7; 8 nucleotides line up with TRBD1. Losses at the gene ends were 10 bases for V and 3 bases for J; bases not matched to a gene: 11. The length of the CDR3 is 14 residues. Germline V gene sequence: CDR1 SEHNR, CDR2 FQNEAQ (reference sequence).

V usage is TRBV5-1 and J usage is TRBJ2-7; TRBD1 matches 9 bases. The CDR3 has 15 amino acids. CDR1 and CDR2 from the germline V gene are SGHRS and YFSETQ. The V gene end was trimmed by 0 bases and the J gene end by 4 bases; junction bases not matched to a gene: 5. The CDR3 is CASSLEGTGWYEQYF. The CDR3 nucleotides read TGCGCCAGCAGCTTGGAAGGGACAGGGTGGTACGAGCAGTACTTC.

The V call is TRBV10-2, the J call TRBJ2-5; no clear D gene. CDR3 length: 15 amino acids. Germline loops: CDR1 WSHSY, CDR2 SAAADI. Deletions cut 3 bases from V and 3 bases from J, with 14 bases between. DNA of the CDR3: TGCGCCAGCAGTGAATCGGCTAGGCAAAAAGAGACCCAGTACTTC. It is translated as CASSESARQKETQYF.

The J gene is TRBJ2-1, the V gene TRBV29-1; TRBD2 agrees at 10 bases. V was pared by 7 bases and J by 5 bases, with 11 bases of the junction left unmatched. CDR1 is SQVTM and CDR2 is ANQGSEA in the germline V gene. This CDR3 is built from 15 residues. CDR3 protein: CSATISGRLDNEQFF. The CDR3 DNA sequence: TGCAGCGCCACAATTAGCGGGAGGCTGGACAATGAGCAGTTCTTC.

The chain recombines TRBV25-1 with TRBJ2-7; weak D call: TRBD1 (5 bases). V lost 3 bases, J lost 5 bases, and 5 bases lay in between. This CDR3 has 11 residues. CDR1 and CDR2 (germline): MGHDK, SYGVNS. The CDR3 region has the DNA TGTGCCAGCAGTGACAGGGACGAGCAGTACTTC. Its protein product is CASSDRDEQYF.

DNA for the CDR3: TGCGCCAGCAGCTTGGGTAGCGGGGGGGCCGCAGATACGCAGTATTTT. Its translation: CASSLGSGGAADTQYF. The rearrangement joins TRBV5-1 to TRBJ2-3; TRBD2 aligns across 11 bases. Looked up from germline, CDR1 is SGHRS and CDR2 is YFSETQ. Trimming cost V 0 bases and J 4 bases; bases outside gene matches: 4. The CDR3 has 16 residues.

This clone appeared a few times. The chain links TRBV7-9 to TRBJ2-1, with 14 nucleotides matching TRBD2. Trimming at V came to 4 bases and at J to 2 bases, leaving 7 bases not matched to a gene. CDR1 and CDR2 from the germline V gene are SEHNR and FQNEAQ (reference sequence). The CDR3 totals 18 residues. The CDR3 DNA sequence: TGTGCCAGCAGCTCCGGGACTAGCGGGGGCTCAGCCTACAATGAGCAGTTCTTC. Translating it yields CASSSGTSGGSAYNEQFF.

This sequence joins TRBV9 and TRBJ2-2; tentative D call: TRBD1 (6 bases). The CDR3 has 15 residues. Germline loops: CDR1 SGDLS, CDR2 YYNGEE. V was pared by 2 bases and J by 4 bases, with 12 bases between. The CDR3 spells CASSVRTARTGELFF. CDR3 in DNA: TGTGCCAGCAGCGTCCGGACAGCCCGCACCGGGGAGCTGTTTTTT.

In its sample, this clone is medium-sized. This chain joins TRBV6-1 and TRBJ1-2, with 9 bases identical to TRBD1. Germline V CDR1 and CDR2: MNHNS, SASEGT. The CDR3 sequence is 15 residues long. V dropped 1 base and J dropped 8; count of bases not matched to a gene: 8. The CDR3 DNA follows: TGTGCCAGCAGTGAAGTGGGACAGGGCTCCGGGGGCTACACCTTC. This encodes CASSEVGQGSGGYTF.

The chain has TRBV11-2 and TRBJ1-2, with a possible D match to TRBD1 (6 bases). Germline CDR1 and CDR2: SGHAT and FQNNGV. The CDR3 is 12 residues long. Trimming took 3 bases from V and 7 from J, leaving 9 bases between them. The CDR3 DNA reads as TGTGCCAGCAGCTTGGCAGGGGTTGGCTACACCTTC. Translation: CASSLAGVGYTF. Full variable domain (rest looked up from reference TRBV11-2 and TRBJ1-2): EAGVAQSPRYKIIEKRQSVAFWCNPISGHATLYWYQQILGQGPKLLIQFQNNGVVDDSQLPKDRFSAERLKGVDSTLKIQPAKLEDSAVYLCASSLAGVGYTFGSGTRLTVV.

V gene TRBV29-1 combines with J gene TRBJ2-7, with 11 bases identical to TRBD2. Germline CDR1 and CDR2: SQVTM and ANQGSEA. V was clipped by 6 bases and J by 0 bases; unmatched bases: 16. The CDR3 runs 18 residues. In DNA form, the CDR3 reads TGCAGCGTCCAGAGGGGGCTCGGACTAGCGGGCCTCTCCTACGAGCAGTACTTC. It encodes CSVQRGLGLAGLSYEQYF.

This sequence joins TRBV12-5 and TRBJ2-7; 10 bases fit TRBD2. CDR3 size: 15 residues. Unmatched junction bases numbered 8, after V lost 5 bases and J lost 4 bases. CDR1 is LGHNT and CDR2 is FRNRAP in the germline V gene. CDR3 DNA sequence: TGTGCTAGTGGTAAACCGGGACTAGCGTGGTACGAGCAGTACTTC. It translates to CASGKPGLAWYEQYF.

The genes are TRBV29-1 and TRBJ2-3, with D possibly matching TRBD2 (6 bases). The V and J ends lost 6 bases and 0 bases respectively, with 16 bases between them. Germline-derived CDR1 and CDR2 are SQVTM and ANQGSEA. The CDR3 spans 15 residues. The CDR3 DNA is TGCAGCGTGATCCGGGACGGGACTAGCACAGATACGCAGTATTTT. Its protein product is CSVIRDGTSTDTQYF.